The rows below give T cell receptor beta chains drawn from one sample of a study of blood T cell repertoires in COVID-19. Produced via immunoSEQ multiplex PCR; TCRdb's table is partial and in-frame only. Of around 83,000 clones in the sample, 85% to 90% were seen once. The specimen was peripheral blood. All receptors come from a man older than 75 with active or convalescent COVID-19. Both conserved end residues are trimmed from each CDR3. The order of the fields is V gene, CDR3 length, J gene, CDR3 protein.

>TRBV9|12|TRBJ2-5
ASSVGAGEETQY
>TRBV7-9|13|TRBJ1-5
ASSPAGQINQPQH
>TRBV7-8|10|TRBJ2-1
ASSRTRNPQF
>TRBV5-1|15|TRBJ2-1
ASSPQGPSGWAGEQF
>TRBV3-1/TRBV3-2|14|TRBJ2-5
ASSQGASQGQETQY
>TRBV5-4|13|TRBJ2-2
ASSLNPVGGGELF
>TRBV5-1|14|TRBJ2-3
ASSLDPGQGSDTQY
>TRBV18|13|TRBJ1-3
ASSPRGQKGNTIY
>TRBV5-1|13|TRBJ2-5
ASSLRTGGAETQY
>TRBV2|10|TRBJ1-2
ASRGDSYGYT
>TRBV24-1|14|TRBJ2-2
ATGRPSGTNTGELF
>TRBV27|16|TRBJ2-2
ASRRDRGPPPNTGELF
>TRBV9|12|TRBJ1-1
ASSTTGGRTEAF
>TRBV7-2|11|TRBJ2-3
ASSGLQADTQY
>TRBV19|14|TRBJ2-3
ASSSTSGSQLSAQY
>TRBV28|13|TRBJ1-6
ASRPQGTPNSPLH
>TRBV29-1|13|TRBJ2-3
SVGGAGGNTDTQY
>TRBV5-3|6|TRBJ1-1
ARRTSF
>TRBV12-3/TRBV12-4|11|TRBJ1-2
ASSVGQVYGYT
>TRBV6-5|12|TRBJ1-5
ASRPTGSNQPQH
>TRBV4-2|16|TRBJ2-1
ASSQGAGTSGPYNEQF
>TRBV27|14|TRBJ1-5
ASSPHFGTGHQPQH
>TRBV7-2|12|TRBJ1-5
ASGRYENNQPQH
>TRBV11-2|11|TRBJ2-2
ASSLKGSGELF
>TRBV25-1|11|TRBJ2-5
ASRPGNQETQY
>TRBV30|11|TRBJ1-5
AWSLGGTQPQH
>TRBV7-6|9|TRBJ2-1
ASSISHEQF
>TRBV28|13|TRBJ2-1
ASSLGGGLSSPQF
>TRBV10-1|11|TRBJ1-5
ASSEIGNQPQH
>TRBV5-1|13|TRBJ1-3
ASSLANPRGNTIY
>TRBV19|13|TRBJ1-3
ASSTTGGYGNTIY